This TCR beta chain was obtained from a study of cytomegalovirus exposure and HLA in healthy donors. Whole-study results and caveats: Productive status was seen about 90% or about 30% of the time for most TCR beta V segments in an earlier analysis.

This clone was detected once. Its target is unknown. PCR involved 60 Vbeta and 13 Jbeta primers. Clones were sequenced by immunoSEQ multiplex PCR, and TCRdb holds only the in-frame ones, with some missing. The sample lists fewer than 350,000 clones; over 85% were seen once. The sequenced sample was PBMCs. The source of this sequence is a woman aged 18-35 years in good health and CMV-seronegative.

This chain's CDR3 is CAWHRVRDTEAFF. DNA of the CDR3: TGTGCCTGGCACAGGGTAAGGGATACTGAAGCTTTCTTT. The V and J genes are TRBV30 and TRBJ1-1; tentative D call: TRBD1 (6 bases). The V end lost 5 bases, the J end lost 5 bases, and 15 bases lay between the germline ends. The CDR3 contains 13 residues. Germline values: CDR1 GTSNPN, CDR2 SVGIG (reference sequence).